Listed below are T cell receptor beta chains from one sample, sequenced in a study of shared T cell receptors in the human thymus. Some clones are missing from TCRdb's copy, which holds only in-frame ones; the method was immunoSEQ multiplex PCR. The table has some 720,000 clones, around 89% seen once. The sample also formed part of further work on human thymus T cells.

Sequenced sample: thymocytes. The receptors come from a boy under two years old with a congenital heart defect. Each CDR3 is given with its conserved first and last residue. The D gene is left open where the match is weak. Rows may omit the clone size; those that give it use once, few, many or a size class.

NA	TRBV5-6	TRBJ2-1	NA	TGTGCCAGCAGCTCCCGGCGGGGCAACGTTGAGCAGTTCTTC	CASSSRRGNVEQFF
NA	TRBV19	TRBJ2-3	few	TGTGCCAGTAGTATCTCCGGGGGTAGCACAGATACGCAGTATTTT	CASSISGGSTDTQYF
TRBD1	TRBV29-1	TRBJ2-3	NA	TGCAGCGTTGAAAGGCAGGGGGCGCCCACAGATACGCAGTATTTT	CSVERQGAPTDTQYF
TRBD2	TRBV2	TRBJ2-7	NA	TGTGCCAGCAGGGGGAATCTAGCGGTTCTCTCCTACGAGCAGTACTTC	CASRGNLAVLSYEQYF
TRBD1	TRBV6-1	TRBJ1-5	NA	TGTGCCAGCAGTTCGTACAGGGGTGGCAATCAGCCCCAGCATTTT	CASSSYRGGNQPQHF
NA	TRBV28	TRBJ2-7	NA	TGTGCCAGCAGTCCCCTCGCGGGGGCCCCCTACGAGCAGTACTTC	CASSPLAGAPYEQYF
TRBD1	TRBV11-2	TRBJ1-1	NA	TGTGCCAGTGCCACAGGGGGGGACAAACCGAACACTGAAGCTTTCTTT	CASATGGDKPNTEAFF
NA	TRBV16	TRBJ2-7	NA	TGTGCCAGCAGCCTACAGGGATCCTGGAAGCATTCTCGGTCCTACGAGCAGTACTTC	CASSLQGSWKHSRSYEQYF
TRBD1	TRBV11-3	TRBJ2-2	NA	TGTGCCAGCAGTGACAGGGCGGACACCGGGGAGCTGTTTTTT	CASSDRADTGELFF
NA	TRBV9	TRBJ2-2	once	TGTGCCAGCAGCCCCCCAGTCCCCGGGGAGCTGTTTTTT	CASSPPVPGELFF
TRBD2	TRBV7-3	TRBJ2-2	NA	TGTGCCAGCAGCCCCCGTGCTAGCGGGAGGGCGAACACCGGGGAGCTGTTTTTT	CASSPRASGRANTGELFF
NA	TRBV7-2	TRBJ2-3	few	TGTGCCAGCAGCTGGTTCCCCTCTGGCGGCTCCACAGATACGCAGTATTTT	CASSWFPSGGSTDTQYF
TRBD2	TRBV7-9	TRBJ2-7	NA	TGTGCCAGCAGCACCTCTAGCGGGAACCACGAGCAGTACTTC	CASSTSSGNHEQYF
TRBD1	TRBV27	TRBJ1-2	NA	TGTGCCAGCAGTTCCCAGACAGGGGTTGGTTGCTACACCTTC	CASSSQTGVGCYTF
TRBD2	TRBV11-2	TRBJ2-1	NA	TGTGCCAGCCATCCCGGGCTAGCGGGATACAATGAGCAGTTCTTC	CASHPGLAGYNEQFF
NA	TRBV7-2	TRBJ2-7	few	TGTGCCAGCAGCCCCGAGGGGGTTAACTACGAGCAGTACTTC	CASSPEGVNYEQYF
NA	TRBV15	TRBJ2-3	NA	TGTGCCACCAGCGTAAAACCGGACTACTCTAGCACAGATACGCAGTATTTT	CATSVKPDYSSTDTQYF
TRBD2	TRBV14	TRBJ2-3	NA	TGTGCCAGCAGCCGGTCCGGGCGGGGGCGCCAGCGGGAGGCCACAGATACGCAGTATTTT	CASSRSGRGRQREATDTQYF
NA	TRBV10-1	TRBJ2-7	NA	TGCGCCAGCAGCAGAGGCCGAGCGTCACAGTACTTC	CASSRGRASQYF
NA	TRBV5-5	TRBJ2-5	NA	TGTGCCAGCAGCCCTCACCGGGACGACCGAAGGGGGGGAGAGACCCAGTACTTC	CASSPHRDDRRGGETQYF
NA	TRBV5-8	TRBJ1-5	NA	TGTGCCAGCAGCTTGGACAGGAGCCATCAGCCCCAGCATTTT	CASSLDRSHQPQHF
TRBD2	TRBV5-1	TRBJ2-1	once	TGCGCCAGCAGCCCGCTAGCGGGAGGGCCGAATGAGCAGTTCTTC	CASSPLAGGPNEQFF
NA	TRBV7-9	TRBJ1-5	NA	TGTGCCAGCATCATTAGGTCCCTTACACGGCGGGCTTGCAATCAGCCCCAGCATTTT	CASIIRSLTRRACNQPQHF
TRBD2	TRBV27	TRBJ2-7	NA	TGTGCCAGCAGAACCCCGGGGCTAGCGGCCTCCTACGAGCAGTACTTC	CASRTPGLAASYEQYF
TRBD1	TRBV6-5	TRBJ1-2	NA	TGTGCCAGCAGTTGTCGGACAGGGGGCTATGGCTACACCTTC	CASSCRTGGYGYTF
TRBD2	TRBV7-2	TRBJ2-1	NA	TGTGCCAGCAGCCCCTCGACTAGCGGGAATAACAATGAGCAGTTCTTC	CASSPSTSGNNNEQFF
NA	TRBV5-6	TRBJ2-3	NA	TGTGCCAGCAGCTTACAGGGGGCTGCTAGCGGGATTAGCACAGATACGCAGTATTTT	CASSLQGAASGISTDTQYF
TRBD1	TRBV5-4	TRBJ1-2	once	TGTGCCAGCAGCTTAGGCACACAGGGGGCTCTAGGCTACACCTTC	CASSLGTQGALGYTF
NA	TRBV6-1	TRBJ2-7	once	TGTGCCAGCAGCGAGGGGGGGGCCCCTCGGGACGAGCAGTACTTC	CASSEGGAPRDEQYF
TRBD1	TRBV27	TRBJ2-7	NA	TGTGCCAGCAGTTTATCGGGGACAGGGGGTCAGGGGCAGTACTTC	CASSLSGTGGQGQYF
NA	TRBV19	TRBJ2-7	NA	TGTGCCAGTAGTATATGGACAGAACACTACGAGCAGTACTTC	CASSIWTEHYEQYF
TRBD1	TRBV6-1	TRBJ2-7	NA	TGTGCCAGCAGTGTCGGACAGGGAGCCTACGAGCAGTACTTC	CASSVGQGAYEQYF
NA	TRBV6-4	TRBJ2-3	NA	TGTGCCAGCAGTGTGGTAGCGGATCTCACAGATACGCAGTATTTT	CASSVVADLTDTQYF
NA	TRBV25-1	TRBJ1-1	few	TGTGCCAGCAGTGACAGGGAAGCTTTCTTT	CASSDREAFF
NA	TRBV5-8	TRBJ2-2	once	TGTGCCAGTGGACGGGGGACCCCTCACACCGGGGAGCTGCTTTTT	CASGRGTPHTGELLF
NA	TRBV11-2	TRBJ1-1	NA	TGTGCCAGCAGCTTTTCCCCTCGACGGGGCACTGAAGCTTTCTTT	CASSFSPRRGTEAFF
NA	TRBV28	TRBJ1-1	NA	TGTGCCAGCACCCCCGGGGTTTGGGCTGAAGCTTTCTTT	CASTPGVWAEAFF
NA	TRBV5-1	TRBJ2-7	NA	TGCGCCAGCAAAGGGGCCTTGGAGCAGTACTTC	CASKGALEQYF
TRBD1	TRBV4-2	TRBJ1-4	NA	TGTGCCAGCAGCCAAGATCCTGACCGGGACAGGGGCGGAAGAGAAACTAATGAAAAACTGTTTTTT	CASSQDPDRDRGGRETNEKLFF
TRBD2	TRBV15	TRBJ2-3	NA	TGTGCCACCAGCAGTTGGCAAGCGGGATCTAGAGATACGCAGTATTTT	CATSSWQAGSRDTQYF
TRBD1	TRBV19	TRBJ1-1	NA	TGTGCCAGTAGTATAAAAGGGACAGGGGACACTGAAGCTTTCTTT	CASSIKGTGDTEAFF